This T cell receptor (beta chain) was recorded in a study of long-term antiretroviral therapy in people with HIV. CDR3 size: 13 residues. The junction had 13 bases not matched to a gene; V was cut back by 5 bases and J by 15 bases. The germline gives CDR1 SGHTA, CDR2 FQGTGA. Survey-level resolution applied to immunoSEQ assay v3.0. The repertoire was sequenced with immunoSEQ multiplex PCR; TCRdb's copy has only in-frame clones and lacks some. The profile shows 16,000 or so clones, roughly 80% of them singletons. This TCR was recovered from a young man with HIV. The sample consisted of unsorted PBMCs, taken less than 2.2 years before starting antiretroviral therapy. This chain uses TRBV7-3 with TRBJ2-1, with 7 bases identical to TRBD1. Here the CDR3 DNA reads TGTGCCAGCAGCGATACCGGACAGGAGGTTCCGTTCTTC. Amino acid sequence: CASSDTGQEVPFF.